The 15 T cell receptor beta chains reported below all come from one sample, sequenced in a study of blood T cell repertoires in COVID-19. TCRdb keeps only in-frame clones here, not all; method: immunoSEQ multiplex PCR. This sample has about 250,000 clones, with about 70% found just once. The material sequenced was peripheral blood. These receptors were taken from a woman over 75 with acute or convalescent COVID-19.

The rearrangement uses TRBV7-8 and TRBJ1-4; 8 nucleotides line up with TRBD1. CDR1 is SGHVS, CDR2 FQNEAQ, per germline. This CDR3 has 15 amino acids. Losses at the gene ends were 5 bases for V and 8 bases for J; bases not matched to a gene: 10. For the CDR3, the DNA is TGTGCCAGCAGCCGAAGGACAGGGTTTAGAGAAAAACTGTTTTTT. Protein sequence: CASSRRTGFREKLFF. The full variable domain, with the rest looked up from reference TRBV7-8 and TRBJ1-4, is GAGVSQSPRYKVAKRGQDVALRCDPISGHVSLFWYQQALGQGPEFLTYFQNEAQLDKSGLPSDRFFAERPEGSVSTLKIQRTQQEDSAVYLCASSRRTGFREKLFFGSGTQLSVL.

The chain recombines TRBV7-8 with TRBJ2-5; TRBD1 might be the D (6 bases). V was cut by 4 bases and J by 4 bases, with 16 bases left in between. Germline CDR1 SGHVS, CDR2 FQNEAQ. This CDR3 spans 15 amino acids. CDR3: CASSSVPQGRETQYF. Written as DNA, the CDR3 is TGTGCCAGCAGCTCGGTGCCTCAGGGGAGAGAGACCCAGTACTTC.

This clone was counted a few times. The chain combines TRBV10-1 with TRBJ1-2; a possible D gene is TRBD1 (6 bases). Deletions cut 4 bases from V and 3 bases from J, with 18 bases between. This CDR3 is built from 16 residues. The V gene's germline CDR1 is WNHNN and CDR2 SYGVQD (reference sequence). In DNA form, the CDR3 reads TGCGCCAGCAGTGGTCCCGCATGGGAGGGGGACTATGGCTACACCTTC. Its protein product is CASSGPAWEGDYGYTF.

The J gene is TRBJ1-1, the V gene TRBV12-5, with D unresolved. The germline V and J ends were trimmed by 3 bases and 2 bases, with 7 bases remaining between them. The CDR3 loop spans 13 amino acids. Germline values: CDR1 LGHNT, CDR2 FRNRAP. The CDR3, as DNA: TGTGCTAGTGGTTTCGCGGGAAACACTGAAGCTTTCTTT. This sequence encodes CASGFAGNTEAFF.

The genes are TRBV7-2 and TRBJ2-7; the match to TRBD1 covers 9 bases. J gave up 0 bases and V 1 base, and 4 bases lay outside the gene matches. The CDR3 loop spans 16 amino acids. Germline CDR1 is SGHTA and CDR2 is FQGNSA. CDR3: CASSLGGQGLSYEQYF. The CDR3 coding sequence is TGTGCCAGCAGCTTAGGGGGACAGGGCCTCTCCTACGAGCAGTACTTC.

The chain uses TRBV11-2 and TRBJ1-5; 7 positions match TRBD1. CDR3 length: 15 amino acids. Germline V gene lookup returns CDR1 SGHAT and CDR2 FQNNGV. The V gene end was trimmed by 5 bases and the J gene end by 0 bases; junction bases not matched to a gene: 4. CDR3: CASSAGTASNQPQHF. CDR3 sequence (DNA): TGTGCCAGCAGCGCCGGGACAGCTAGCAATCAGCCCCAGCATTTT.

The genes are TRBV6-5 and TRBJ1-2, with TRBD1 as a possible D gene (6 bases). The CDR3 runs to 14 residues. V was shortened by 2 bases and J by 7 bases, with 14 bases between the two germline ends. Germline V gene sequence: CDR1 MNHEY, CDR2 SVGAGI. CDR3 sequence: CASSYAGAPSGYTF. Written as DNA, the CDR3 is TGTGCCAGCAGTTACGCGGGGGCCCCGAGTGGCTACACCTTC.

A note on this clone: The sample contains more than one DNA sequence encoding this CDR3. CDR3 in DNA: TGTGCCAGCAGTAGCCCGGGGGGCTACACCTTC. This gives the protein CASSSPGGYTF. The J gene is TRBJ1-2, the V gene TRBV6-5; D unresolved. From germline, CDR1 is MNHEY and CDR2 SVGAGI. Trimming left V 5 bases short and J 8 bases short, with 9 bases between. The length of the CDR3 is 11 residues.

This clone showed up just a few times. J is TRBJ2-4 and V is TRBV4-1, with 15 bases fitting TRBD2. After removal of 2 bases from V and 0 bases from J, the junction contained 11 bases not matched to a gene. Germline CDR1 MGHRA, CDR2 YSYEKL. This CDR3 spans 21 amino acids. For the CDR3, the DNA is TGCGCCAGCAGCCAATTGGGACTAGCGGGGGGACAGCCCCTAGCCAAAAACATTCAGTACTTC. Its protein is CASSQLGLAGGQPLAKNIQYF.

This chain uses TRBV4-1 with TRBJ1-2; the D is unclear. Trimming left V 8 bases short and J 3 bases short, with 19 bases between. This CDR3 contains 15 residues. CDR1 and CDR2 from the germline V gene are MGHRA and YSYEKL. The chain's CDR3 is CASRPRLQTDYGYTF. CDR3 nucleotides: TGCGCCAGCCGTCCAAGACTACAGACGGACTATGGCTACACCTTC.

This clone occurred a few times. The chain uses TRBV6-5 and TRBJ1-2; 12 bases match TRBD1. CDR1 is MNHEY, CDR2 SVGAGI, per germline. The V and J ends lost 4 bases and 7 bases, in that order; junction bases with no gene match: 10. The CDR3 extends over 16 amino acids. The CDR3 region has the DNA TGTGCCAGCAGTTTGGATCCCGGGACAGGGGGCCGTGGCTACACCTTC. Translating gives CASSLDPGTGGRGYTF.

This clone was counted between two and nine times. The DNA for the CDR3 is TGTGCCAGCAGTTTATCTCAGGGCTACACTGAAGCTTTCTTT. It is translated as CASSLSQGYTEAFF. The V call is TRBV27, the J call TRBJ1-1; TRBD1 might be the D (5 bases). There are 14 residues in the CDR3. V lost 0 bases and J lost 3, with 8 bases in between. Germline CDR1 reads MNHEY; CDR2 reads SMNVEV (reference sequence).

This chain joins TRBV29-1 and TRBJ1-6; D remains ambiguous. Trimming removed 4 bases from V and 7 bases from J, with 11 bases in between. Germline lookup yields CDR1 SQVTM and CDR2 ANQGSEA. This CDR3 is 13 amino acids long. In DNA, the CDR3 is TGCAGCGTTGGGACTACCAGGAATTCACCCCTCCACTTT. Its translation is CSVGTTRNSPLHF.

This clone was counted only a few times. DNA for the CDR3: TGTGCCAGCAGCGGTCAGGGGACTCAGCCCCAGCATTTT. This encodes CASSGQGTQPQHF. This chain links TRBV7-2 with TRBJ1-5; TRBD1 might be the D (6 bases). Germline V gives CDR1 SGHTA, CDR2 FQGNSA. The CDR3 has 13 amino acids. V was shortened by 5 bases and J by 6 bases, with 11 bases between the two germline ends.

The chain employs TRBV21-1 and TRBJ1-6; TRBD1, the table's D call, lacks a check against the DNA. TRBV21-1 is marked as a pseudogene. This CDR3 has 21 amino acids. The CDR3 nucleotides read TGTGCCAGCAGCAAAACGAAAGGACAGGGGGGTCGGGCCTTGGTTAATTCACCCCTCCACTTT. Translation: CASSKTKGQGGRALVNSPLHF.